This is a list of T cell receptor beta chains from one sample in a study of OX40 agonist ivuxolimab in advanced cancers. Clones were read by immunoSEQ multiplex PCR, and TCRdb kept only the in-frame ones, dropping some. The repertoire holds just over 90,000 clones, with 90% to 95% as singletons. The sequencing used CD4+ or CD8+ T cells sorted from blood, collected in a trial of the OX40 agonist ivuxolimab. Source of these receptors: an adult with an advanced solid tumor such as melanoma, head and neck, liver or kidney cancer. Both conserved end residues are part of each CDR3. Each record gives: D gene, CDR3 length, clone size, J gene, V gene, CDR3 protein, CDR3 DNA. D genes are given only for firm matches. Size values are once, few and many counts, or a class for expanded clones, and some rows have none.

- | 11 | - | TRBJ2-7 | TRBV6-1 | CASSEGAVGHF | TGTGCCAGCAGTGAGGGGGCTGTGGGGCACTTC
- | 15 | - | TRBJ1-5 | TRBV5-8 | CASSRTGDSNQPQHF | TGTGCCAGCAGCCGTACGGGGGATAGCAATCAGCCCCAGCATTTT
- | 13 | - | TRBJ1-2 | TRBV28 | CASSLQGYYGYTF | TGTGCCAGCAGTCTACAGGGATACTATGGCTACACCTTC
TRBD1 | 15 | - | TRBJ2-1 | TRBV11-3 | CASSQRQGPYNEQFF | TGTGCCAGCAGCCAAAGACAGGGTCCCTACAATGAGCAGTTCTTC
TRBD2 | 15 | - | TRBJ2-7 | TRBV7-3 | CASSSRTSGSNEQYF | TGTGCCAGCAGCTCCCGGACTAGCGGGAGTAACGAGCAGTACTTC
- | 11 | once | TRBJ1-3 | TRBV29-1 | CSVERGNTIYF | TGCAGCGTTGAACGGGGAAACACCATATATTTT
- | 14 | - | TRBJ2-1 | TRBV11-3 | CASSLAPVNNEQFF | TGTGCCAGCAGCTTAGCTCCCGTAAACAATGAGCAGTTCTTC
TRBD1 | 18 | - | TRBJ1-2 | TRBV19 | CASSSFSGGEKAGYGYTF | TGTGCCAGTAGTAGCTTCTCAGGGGGCGAAAAGGCTGGCTATGGCTACACCTTC
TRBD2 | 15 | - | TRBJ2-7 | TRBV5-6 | CASSLYGGESYEQYF | TGTGCCAGCAGCTTGTACGGGGGGGAATCCTACGAGCAGTACTTC
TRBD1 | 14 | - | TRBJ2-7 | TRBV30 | CAWTPPGQQVAQYF | TGTGCCTGGACGCCCCCGGGACAGCAGGTCGCGCAGTACTTC
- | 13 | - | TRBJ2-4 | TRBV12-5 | CASGLQIQGSHSF | TGTGCTAGTGGTTTGCAAATACAGGGTTCCCATTCCTTC
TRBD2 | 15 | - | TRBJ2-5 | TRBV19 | CASSKLAGHQETQYF | TGTGCCAGTAGCAAACTAGCGGGCCACCAAGAGACCCAGTACTTC
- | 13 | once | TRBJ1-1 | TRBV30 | CAWNEGIRTEAFF | TGTGCCTGGAACGAGGGGATTAGGACTGAAGCTTTCTTT
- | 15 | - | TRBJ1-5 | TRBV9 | CASSVGGGEGQPQHF | TGTGCCAGCAGCGTAGGCGGTGGGGAGGGCCAGCCCCAGCATTTT
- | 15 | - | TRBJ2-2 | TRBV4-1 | CASSQVKGSPGELFF | TGCGCCAGCAGCCAAGTAAAGGGGAGCCCCGGGGAGCTGTTTTTT
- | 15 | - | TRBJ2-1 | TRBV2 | CASLPLGSSYNEQFF | TGTGCCAGCCTACCCTTGGGGAGCTCCTACAATGAGCAGTTCTTC
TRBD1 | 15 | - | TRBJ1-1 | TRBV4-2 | CASSPRGRRSTEAFF | TGTGCCAGCAGCCCGAGGGGGCGCAGGAGCACTGAAGCTTTCTTT
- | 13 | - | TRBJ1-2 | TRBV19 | CASSIVQARGYTF | TGTGCCAGTAGTATAGTACAGGCTAGGGGCTACACCTTC
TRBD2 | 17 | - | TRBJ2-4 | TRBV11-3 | CASSLLAGGIAKNIQYF | TGTGCCAGCAGCTTGCTAGCGGGAGGTATAGCCAAAAACATTCAGTACTTC
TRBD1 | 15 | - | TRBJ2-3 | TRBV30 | CAWSGVYRGTDTQYF | TGTGCCTGGTCTGGGGTCTACAGGGGGACAGATACGCAGTATTTT
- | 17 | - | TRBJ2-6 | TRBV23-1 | CASSQSRTRQGANVLTF | TGCGCCAGCAGTCAATCGAGAACCAGGCAGGGGGCCAACGTCCTGACTTTC
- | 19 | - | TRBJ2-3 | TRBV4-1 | CASSQEALLRDIGTDTQYF | TGCGCCAGCAGCCAAGAGGCTTTGTTGAGGGACATAGGCACAGATACGCAGTATTTT
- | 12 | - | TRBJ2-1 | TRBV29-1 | CSVGWARSEQFF | TGCAGCGTTGGTTGGGCAAGGAGTGAGCAGTTCTTC
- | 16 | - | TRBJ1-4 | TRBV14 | CASSQEPGQAREKLFF | TGTGCCAGCAGCCAAGAGCCGGGTCAGGCGCGTGAAAAACTGTTTTTT
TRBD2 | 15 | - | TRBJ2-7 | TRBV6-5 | CASRSLAGESREQYF | TGTGCCAGCAGATCCCTAGCGGGAGAGTCAAGGGAGCAGTACTTC
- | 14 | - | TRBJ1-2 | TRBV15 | CATSRDGVDYGYTF | TGTGCCACCAGCAGAGATGGGGTTGACTATGGCTACACCTTC
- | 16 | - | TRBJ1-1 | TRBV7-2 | CASSLEVGRPNTEAFF | TGTGCCAGCAGCTTAGAGGTGGGCAGACCGAACACTGAAGCTTTCTTT
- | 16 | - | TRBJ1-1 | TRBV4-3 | CASSQELRSPNTEAFF | TGCGCCAGCAGCCAAGAGTTGCGGTCCCCTAACACTGAAGCTTTCTTT
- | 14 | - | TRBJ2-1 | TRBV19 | CASSIKFGVNEQFF | TGTGCCAGTAGTATAAAATTTGGAGTCAATGAGCAGTTCTTC
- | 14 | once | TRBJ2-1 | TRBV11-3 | CASSFLSENNEQFF | TGTGCCAGCAGCTTCCTTTCCGAAAACAATGAGCAGTTCTTC
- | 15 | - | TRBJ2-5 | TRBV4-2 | CASSQDGKGEETQYF | TGTGCCAGCAGCCAAGATGGTAAGGGGGAAGAGACCCAGTACTTC
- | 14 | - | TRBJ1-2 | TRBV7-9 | CASSPGGGRYGYTF | TGTGCCAGCAGCCCGGGGGGGGGCAGGTATGGCTACACCTTC
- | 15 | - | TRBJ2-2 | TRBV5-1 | CASSNDPDPRGELFF | TGCGCCAGCAGCAACGATCCTGACCCTCGTGGGGAGCTGTTTTTT
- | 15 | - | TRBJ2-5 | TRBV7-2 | CASSFSLGHQETQYF | TGTGCCAGCAGCTTCTCTCTGGGACACCAAGAGACCCAGTACTTC
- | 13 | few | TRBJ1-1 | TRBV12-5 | CASGPKRGTEAFF | TGTGCTAGTGGTCCTAAGAGGGGCACTGAAGCTTTCTTT
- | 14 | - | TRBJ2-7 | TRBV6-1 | CASSEARRIDEQYF | TGTGCCAGCAGTGAAGCGAGGAGAATCGACGAGCAGTACTTC